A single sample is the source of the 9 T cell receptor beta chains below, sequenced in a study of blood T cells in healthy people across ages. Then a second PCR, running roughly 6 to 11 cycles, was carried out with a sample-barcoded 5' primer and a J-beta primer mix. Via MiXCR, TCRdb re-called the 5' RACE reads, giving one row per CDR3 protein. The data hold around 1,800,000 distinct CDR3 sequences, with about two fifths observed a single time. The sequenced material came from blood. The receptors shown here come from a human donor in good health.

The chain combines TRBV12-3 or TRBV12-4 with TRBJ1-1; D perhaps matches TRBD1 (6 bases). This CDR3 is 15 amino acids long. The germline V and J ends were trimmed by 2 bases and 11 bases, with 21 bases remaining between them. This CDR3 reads CASSLTAGAGGLAFF. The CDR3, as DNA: TGTGCCAGCAGTTTAACCGCGGGGGCCGGAGGTCTTGCTTTCTTT.

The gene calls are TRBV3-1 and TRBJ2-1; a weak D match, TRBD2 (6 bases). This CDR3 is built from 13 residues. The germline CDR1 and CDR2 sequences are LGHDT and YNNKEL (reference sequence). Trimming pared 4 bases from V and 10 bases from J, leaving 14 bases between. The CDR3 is CASSPGGKQEQFF. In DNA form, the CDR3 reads TGTGCCAGCAGCCCCGGGGGAAAGCAGGAGCAGTTCTTC.

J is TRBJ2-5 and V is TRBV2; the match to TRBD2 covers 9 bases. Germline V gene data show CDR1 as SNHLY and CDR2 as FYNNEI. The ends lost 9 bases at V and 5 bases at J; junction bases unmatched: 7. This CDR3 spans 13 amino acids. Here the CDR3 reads CARGLADGETQYF. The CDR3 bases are TGTGCCAGGGGACTAGCTGATGGGGAGACCCAGTACTTC.

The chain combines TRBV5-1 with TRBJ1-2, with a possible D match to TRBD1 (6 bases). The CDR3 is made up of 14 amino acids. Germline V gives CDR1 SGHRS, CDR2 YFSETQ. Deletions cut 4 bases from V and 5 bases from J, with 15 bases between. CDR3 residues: CASSRDTEGYGYTF. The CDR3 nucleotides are TGCGCCAGCAGCCGGGACACCGAAGGTTATGGCTACACCTTC.

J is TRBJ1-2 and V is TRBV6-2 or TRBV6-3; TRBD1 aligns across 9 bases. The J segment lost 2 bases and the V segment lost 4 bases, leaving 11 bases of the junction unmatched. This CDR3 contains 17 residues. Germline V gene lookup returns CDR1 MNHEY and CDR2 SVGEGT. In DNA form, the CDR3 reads TGTGCCAGCAGTTCCCGGGGGACCGGGACAGGGAACTATGGCTACACCTTC. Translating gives CASSSRGTGTGNYGYTF.

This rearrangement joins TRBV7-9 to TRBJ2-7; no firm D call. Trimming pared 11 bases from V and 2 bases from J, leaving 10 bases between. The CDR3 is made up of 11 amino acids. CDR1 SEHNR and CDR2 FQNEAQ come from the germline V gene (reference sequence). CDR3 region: CASAQTYEQYF. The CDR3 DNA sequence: TGTGCCTCTGCCCAGACCTACGAGCAGTACTTC. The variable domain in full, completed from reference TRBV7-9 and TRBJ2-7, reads DTGVSQNPRHKITKRGQNVTFRCDPISEHNRLYWYRQTLGQGPEFLTYFQNEAQLEKSRLLSDRFSAERPKGSFSTLEIQRTEQGDSAMYLCASAQTYEQYFGPGTRLTVT.

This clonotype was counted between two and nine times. The CDR3 bases are TGTGCCAGCGCAGAAGGTCTGGGGAGCTCCTACGAGCAGTACTTC. Translation: CASAEGLGSSYEQYF. The chain uses TRBV9 and TRBJ2-7; a weak D match, TRBD2 (5 bases). The CDR3 covers 15 residues. CDR1 SGDLS and CDR2 YYNGEE come from the germline V gene. V was pared by 7 bases and J by 0 bases, with 17 bases between.

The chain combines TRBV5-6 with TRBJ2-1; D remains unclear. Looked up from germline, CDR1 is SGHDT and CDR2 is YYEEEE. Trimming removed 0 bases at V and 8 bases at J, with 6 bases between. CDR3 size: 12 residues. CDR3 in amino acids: CASSLVAYEQFF. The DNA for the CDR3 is TGTGCCAGCAGCTTGGTGGCGTATGAGCAGTTCTTC.

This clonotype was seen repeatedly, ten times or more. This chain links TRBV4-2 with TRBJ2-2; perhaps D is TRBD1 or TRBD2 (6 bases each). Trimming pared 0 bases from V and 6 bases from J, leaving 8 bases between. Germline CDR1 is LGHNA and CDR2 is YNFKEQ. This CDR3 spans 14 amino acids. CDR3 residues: CASSQDRGAGELFF. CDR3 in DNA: TGTGCCAGCAGCCAAGATAGGGGGGCCGGGGAGCTGTTTTTT.